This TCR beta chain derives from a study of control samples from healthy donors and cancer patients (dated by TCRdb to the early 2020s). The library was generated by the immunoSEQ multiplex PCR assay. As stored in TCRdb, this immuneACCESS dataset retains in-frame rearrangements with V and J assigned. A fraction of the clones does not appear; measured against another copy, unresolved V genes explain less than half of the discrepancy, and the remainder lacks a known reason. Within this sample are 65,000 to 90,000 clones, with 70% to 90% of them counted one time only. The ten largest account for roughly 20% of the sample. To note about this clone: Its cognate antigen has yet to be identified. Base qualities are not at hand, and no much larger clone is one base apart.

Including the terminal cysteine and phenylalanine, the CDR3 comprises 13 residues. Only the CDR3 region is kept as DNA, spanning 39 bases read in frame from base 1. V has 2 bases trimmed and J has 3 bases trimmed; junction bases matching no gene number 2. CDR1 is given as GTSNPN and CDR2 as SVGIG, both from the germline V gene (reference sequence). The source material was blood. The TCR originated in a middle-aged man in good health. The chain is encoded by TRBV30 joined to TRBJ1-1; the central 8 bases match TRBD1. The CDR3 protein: CAWSTGGYTEAFF. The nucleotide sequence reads TGTGCCTGGAGTACAGGGGGATACACTGAAGCTTTCTTT.